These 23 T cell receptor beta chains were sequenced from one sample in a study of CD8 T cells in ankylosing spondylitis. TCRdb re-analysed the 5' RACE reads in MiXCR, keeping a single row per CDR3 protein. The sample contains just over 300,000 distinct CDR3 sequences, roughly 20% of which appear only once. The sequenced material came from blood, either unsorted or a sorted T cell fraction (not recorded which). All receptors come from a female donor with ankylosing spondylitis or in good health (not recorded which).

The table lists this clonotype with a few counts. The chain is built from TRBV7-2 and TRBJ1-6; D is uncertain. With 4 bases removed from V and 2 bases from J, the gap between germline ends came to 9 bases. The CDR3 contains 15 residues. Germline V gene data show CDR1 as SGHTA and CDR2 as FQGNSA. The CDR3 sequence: CASSSARTYNSPLHF. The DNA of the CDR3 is TGTGCCAGCAGCTCCGCGAGGACCTATAATTCACCCCTCCACTTT.

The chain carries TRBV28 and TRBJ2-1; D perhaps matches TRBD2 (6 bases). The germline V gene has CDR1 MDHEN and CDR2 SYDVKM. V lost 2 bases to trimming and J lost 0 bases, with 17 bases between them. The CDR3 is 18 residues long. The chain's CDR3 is CASSLRNAGRSSYNEQFF. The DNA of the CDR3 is TGTGCCAGCAGTTTACGTAATGCGGGACGGAGCTCCTACAATGAGCAGTTCTTC.

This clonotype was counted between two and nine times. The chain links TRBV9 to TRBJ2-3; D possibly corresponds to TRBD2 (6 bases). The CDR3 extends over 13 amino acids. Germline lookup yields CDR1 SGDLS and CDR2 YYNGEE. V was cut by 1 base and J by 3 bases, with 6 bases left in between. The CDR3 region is CASSVLATDTQYF. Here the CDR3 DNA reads TGTGCCAGCAGCGTACTAGCGACAGATACGCAGTATTTT.

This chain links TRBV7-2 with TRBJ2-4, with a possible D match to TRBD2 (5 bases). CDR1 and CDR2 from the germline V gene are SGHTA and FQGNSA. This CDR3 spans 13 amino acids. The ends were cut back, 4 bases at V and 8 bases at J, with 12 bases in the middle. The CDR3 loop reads CASSWGPGDIQYF. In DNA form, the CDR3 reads TGTGCCAGCAGCTGGGGTCCCGGGGACATTCAGTACTTC.

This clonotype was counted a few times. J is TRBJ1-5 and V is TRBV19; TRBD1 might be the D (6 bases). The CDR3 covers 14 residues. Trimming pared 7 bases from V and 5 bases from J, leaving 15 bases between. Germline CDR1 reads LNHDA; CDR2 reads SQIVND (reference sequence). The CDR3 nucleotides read TGTGCCAGTACGGGCAGGGGAATGGATCAGCCCCAGCATTTT. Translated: CASTGRGMDQPQHF. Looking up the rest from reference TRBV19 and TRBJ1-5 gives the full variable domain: DGGITQSPKYLFRKEGQNVTLSCEQNLNHDAMYWYRQDPGQGLRLIYYSQIVNDFQKGDIAEGYSVSREKKESFPLTVTSAQKNPTAFYLCASTGRGMDQPQHFGDGTRLSIL.

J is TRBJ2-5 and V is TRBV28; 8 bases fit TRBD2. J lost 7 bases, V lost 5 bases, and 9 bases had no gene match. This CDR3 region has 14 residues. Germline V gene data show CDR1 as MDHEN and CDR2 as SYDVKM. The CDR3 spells CASSRSGGPGTQYF. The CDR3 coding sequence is TGTGCCAGCAGTCGCTCGGGAGGGCCGGGGACCCAGTACTTC.

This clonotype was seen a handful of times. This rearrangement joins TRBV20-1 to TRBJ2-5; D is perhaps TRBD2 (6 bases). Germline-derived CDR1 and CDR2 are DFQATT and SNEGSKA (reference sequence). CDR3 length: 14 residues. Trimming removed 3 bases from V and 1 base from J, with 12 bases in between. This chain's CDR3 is CSASTRDFQETQYF. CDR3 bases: TGCAGTGCTAGTACCCGGGACTTCCAAGAGACCCAGTACTTC.

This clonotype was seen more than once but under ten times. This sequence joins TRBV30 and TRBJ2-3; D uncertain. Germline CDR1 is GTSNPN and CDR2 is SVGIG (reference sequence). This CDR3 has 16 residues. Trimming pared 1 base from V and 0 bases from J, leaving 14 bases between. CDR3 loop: CAWSDRLRPSTDTQYF. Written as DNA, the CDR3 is TGTGCCTGGAGTGATCGACTTCGTCCTAGCACAGATACGCAGTATTTT.

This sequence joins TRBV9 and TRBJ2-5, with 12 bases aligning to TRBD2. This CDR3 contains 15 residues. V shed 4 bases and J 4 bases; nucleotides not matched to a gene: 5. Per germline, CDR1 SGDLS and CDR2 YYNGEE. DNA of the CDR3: TGTGCCAGCAGCCGTCTAGCGGGAGGGGCAGAGACCCAGTACTTC. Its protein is CASSRLAGGAETQYF.

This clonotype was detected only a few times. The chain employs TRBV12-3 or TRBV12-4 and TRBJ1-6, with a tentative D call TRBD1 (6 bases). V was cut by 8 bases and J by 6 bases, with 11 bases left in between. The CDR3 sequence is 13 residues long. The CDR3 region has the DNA TGTGCCAGCCAGGGGCGGTTTAATTCACCCCTCCACTTT. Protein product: CASQGRFNSPLHF.

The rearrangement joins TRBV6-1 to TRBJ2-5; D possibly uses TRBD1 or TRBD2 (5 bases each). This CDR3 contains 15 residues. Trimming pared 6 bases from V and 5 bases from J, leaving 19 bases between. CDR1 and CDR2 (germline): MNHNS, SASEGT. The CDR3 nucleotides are TGTGCCAGCAGCCCGGTTGAGGGGCCCGGGGAGACCCAGTACTTC. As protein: CASSPVEGPGETQYF.

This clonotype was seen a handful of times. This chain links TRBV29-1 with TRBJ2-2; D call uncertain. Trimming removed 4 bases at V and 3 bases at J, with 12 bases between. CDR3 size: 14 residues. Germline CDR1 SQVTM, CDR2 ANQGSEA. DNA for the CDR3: TGCAGCGTTGGAGGCGCCTCAGACACCGGGGAGCTGTTTTTT. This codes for CSVGGASDTGELFF.

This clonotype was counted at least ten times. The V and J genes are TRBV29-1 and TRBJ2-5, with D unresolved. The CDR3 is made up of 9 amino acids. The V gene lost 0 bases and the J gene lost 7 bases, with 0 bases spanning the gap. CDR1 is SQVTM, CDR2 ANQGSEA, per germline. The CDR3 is CSVEETQYF. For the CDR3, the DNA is TGCAGCGTTGAAGAGACCCAGTACTTC.

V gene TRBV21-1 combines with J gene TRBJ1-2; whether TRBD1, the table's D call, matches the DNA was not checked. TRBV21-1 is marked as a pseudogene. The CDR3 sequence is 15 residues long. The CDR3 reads CASSLRETVAYGYTF. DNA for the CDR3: TGTGCCAGCAGCTTGAGAGAGACAGTGGCCTATGGCTACACCTTC.

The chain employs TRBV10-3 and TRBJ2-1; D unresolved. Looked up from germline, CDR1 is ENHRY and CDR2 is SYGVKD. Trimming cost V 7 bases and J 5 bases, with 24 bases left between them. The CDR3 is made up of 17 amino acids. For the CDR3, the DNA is TGTGCCATCAAAGCGAGCGAGACAATGCCTCAAAACAATGAGCAGTTCTTC. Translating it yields CAIKASETMPQNNEQFF.

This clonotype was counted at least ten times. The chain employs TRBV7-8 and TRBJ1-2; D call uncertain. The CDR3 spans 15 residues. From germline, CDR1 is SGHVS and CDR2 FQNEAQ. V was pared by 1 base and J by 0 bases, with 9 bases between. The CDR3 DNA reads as TGTGCCAGCAGCTTAGAACCGAGAGCTAACTATGGCTACACCTTC. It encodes CASSLEPRANYGYTF. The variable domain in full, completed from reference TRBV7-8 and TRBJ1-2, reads GAGVSQSPRYKVAKRGQDVALRCDPISGHVSLFWYQQALGQGPEFLTYFQNEAQLDKSGLPSDRFFAERPEGSVSTLKIQRTQQEDSAVYLCASSLEPRANYGYTFGSGTRLTVV.

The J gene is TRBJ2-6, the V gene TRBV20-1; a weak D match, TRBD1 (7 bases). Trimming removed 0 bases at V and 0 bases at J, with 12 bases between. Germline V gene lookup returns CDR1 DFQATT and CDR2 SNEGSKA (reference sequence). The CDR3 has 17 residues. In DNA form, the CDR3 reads TGCAGTGCTAGAGACTACAGGGGACTCTCTGGGGCCAACGTCCTGACTTTC. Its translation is CSARDYRGLSGANVLTF.

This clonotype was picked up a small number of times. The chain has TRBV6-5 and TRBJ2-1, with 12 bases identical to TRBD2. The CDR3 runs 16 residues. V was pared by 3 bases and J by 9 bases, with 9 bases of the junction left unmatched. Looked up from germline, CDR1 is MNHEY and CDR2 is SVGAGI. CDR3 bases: TGTGCCAGCAGTTATTTCGGACTAGCGGGGTGGTCTGAGCAGTTCTTC. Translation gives CASSYFGLAGWSEQFF.

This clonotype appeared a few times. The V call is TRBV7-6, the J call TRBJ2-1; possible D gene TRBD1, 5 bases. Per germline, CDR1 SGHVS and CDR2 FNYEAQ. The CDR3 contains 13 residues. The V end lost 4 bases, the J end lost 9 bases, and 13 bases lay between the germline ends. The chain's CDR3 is CASSSAGHVEQFF. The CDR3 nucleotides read TGTGCCAGCAGCTCGGCAGGGCATGTTGAGCAGTTCTTC.

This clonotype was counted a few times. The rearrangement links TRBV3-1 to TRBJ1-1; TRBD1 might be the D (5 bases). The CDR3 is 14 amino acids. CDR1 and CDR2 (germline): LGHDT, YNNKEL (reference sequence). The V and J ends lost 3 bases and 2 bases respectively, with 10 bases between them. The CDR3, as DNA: TGTGCCAGCAGCCACCCGGGGGAAAACACTGAAGCTTTCTTT. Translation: CASSHPGENTEAFF.

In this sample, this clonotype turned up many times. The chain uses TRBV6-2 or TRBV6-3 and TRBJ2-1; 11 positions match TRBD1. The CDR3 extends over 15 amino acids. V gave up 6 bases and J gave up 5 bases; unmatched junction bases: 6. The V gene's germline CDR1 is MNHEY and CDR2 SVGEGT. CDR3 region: CASRTGTGGHNEQFF. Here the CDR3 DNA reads TGTGCCAGCAGAACCGGGACAGGGGGGCACAATGAGCAGTTCTTC.

CDR3 residues: CASSQHRQGVLNEQFF. The CDR3 nucleotides are TGCGCCAGCAGCCAACACCGACAGGGGGTTTTAAATGAGCAGTTCTTC. The chain combines TRBV5-1 with TRBJ2-1, with 9 bases lining up with TRBD1. The ends lost 4 bases at V and 7 bases at J; junction bases unmatched: 12. CDR3 length: 16 residues. Germline V gene sequence: CDR1 SGHRS, CDR2 YFSETQ.

CDR3 in DNA: TGTGCCACCTCGACTAGCGGGGTCGAGACCCAGTACTTC. Translation gives CATSTSGVETQYF. This sequence joins TRBV28 and TRBJ2-5, with TRBD2 matching 11 bases. The CDR3 is 13 residues long. Per germline, CDR1 MDHEN and CDR2 SYDVKM. Trimming removed 10 bases from V and 5 bases from J; junction bases left unmatched: 6.